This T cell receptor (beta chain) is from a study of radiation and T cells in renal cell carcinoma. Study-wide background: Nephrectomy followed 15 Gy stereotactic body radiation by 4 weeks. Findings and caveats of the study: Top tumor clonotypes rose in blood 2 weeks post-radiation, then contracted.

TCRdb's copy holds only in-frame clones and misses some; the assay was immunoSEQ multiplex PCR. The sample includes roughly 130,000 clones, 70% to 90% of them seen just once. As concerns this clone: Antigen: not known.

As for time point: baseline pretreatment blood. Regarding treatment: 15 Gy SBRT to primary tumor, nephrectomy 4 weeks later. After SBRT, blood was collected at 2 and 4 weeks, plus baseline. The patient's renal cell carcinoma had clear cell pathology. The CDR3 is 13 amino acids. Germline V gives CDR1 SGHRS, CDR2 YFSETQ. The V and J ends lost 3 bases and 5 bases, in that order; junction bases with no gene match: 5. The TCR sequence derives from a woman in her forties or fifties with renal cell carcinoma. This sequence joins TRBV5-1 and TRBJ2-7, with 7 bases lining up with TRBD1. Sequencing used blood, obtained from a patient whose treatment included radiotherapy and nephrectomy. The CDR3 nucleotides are TGCGCCAGCAGCTGGGGACAGACGAACGAGCAGTACTTC. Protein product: CASSWGQTNEQYF.